This TCR beta chain came from a study of siplizumab effects on memory and regulatory T cells. Overall study results and limits: Sequences below about 10^-5 frequency were poorly captured. As a result, only a minor fraction of alloreactive clones mapped to unstimulated subsets. Assignment of a naive or memory phenotype failed for roughly 75-97% of the proliferating CD4+ or CD8+ clones. Confirmatory evidence of suppressive function in proliferating siplizumab-culture Tregs was not obtained. Treg origin accounted for an average of around 69% of mappable alloreactive CD4+ clones with siplizumab and about 30% in controls.

The protocol was immunoSEQ multiplex PCR, while the TCRdb copy is restricted to in-frame clones and leaves out a portion. The repertoire holds roughly 92,000 clones, with around 94% as singletons. As for this clone: Antigen: not known.

Germline V gene sequence: CDR1 SGHRS, CDR2 YFSETQ. This CDR3 spans 16 amino acids. With V trimmed by 4 bases and J by 1 base, 9 bases remained unmatched. This clonotype was obtained from a human donor in good health. This chain uses TRBV5-1 with TRBJ2-7, with 9 bases identical to TRBD1. The sample consisted of non-Treg CD4+ T cells sorted from blood. The CDR3, as DNA: TGCGCCAGCAGCCCTCGAACCGGGACAGGGTCCTACGAGCAGTACTTC. It codes for CASSPRTGTGSYEQYF.